A selection of T cell receptor beta chains follows, all from one sample in a study of monozygotic twins with cystic fibrosis. TCRdb's table, derived via immunoSEQ multiplex PCR, lists solely in-frame clones and lacks some. The sample records roughly 20,000 clones, 95% to 98% being singletons. Sequencing input: blood. Source of these receptors: a woman aged 25 to 39 with cystic fibrosis. Both conserved end residues are part of each CDR3. The D gene is left open where the match is weak. Size is omitted from some rows. Given values are once, few, many or a class for expanded clones.

. TRBJ1-3 . TRBV19 16 CASSGRDTFSGNTIYF TGTGCCAGTAGCGGGAGGGACACATTCTCTGGAAACACCATATATTTT
. TRBJ1-2 TRBD1 TRBV6-5 14 CASRSGGSNYGYTF TGTGCCAGCAGGTCAGGGGGGTCGAACTATGGCTACACCTTC
. TRBJ2-7 TRBD2 TRBV10-3 16 CAISVAAGGSSYEQYF TGTGCCATCAGTGTGGCGGCGGGGGGAAGCTCCTACGAGCAGTACTTC
. TRBJ2-5 . TRBV5-4 15 CASSLGSRGQETQYF TGTGCCAGCAGCTTGGGGTCGAGGGGGCAAGAGACCCAGTACTTC
once TRBJ1-2 . TRBV7-9 15 CASSHPWGFGYGYTF TGTGCCAGCAGCCATCCTTGGGGGTTTGGCTATGGCTACACCTTC
. TRBJ2-1 . TRBV7-2 14 CASSRDSAYNEQFF TGTGCCAGCAGCCGGGACTCAGCCTACAATGAGCAGTTCTTC
. TRBJ2-1 TRBD1 TRBV19 17 CASSPTRGQGFYNEQFF TGTGCCAGTAGCCCTACTAGGGGACAGGGATTCTACAATGAGCAGTTCTTC
. TRBJ2-3 . TRBV7-2 15 CASSLAGLRTDTQYF TGTGCCAGCAGCTTAGCTGGACTCCGCACAGATACGCAGTATTTT
. TRBJ1-1 TRBD1 TRBV6-6 15 CASSYSGRGVTEAFF TGTGCCAGCAGTTACTCGGGCAGGGGGGTAACTGAAGCTTTCTTT
. TRBJ1-3 . TRBV18 15 CASSPGYLSGNTIYF TGTGCCAGCTCCCCAGGGTACCTCTCTGGAAACACCATATATTTT
. TRBJ2-7 . TRBV27 11 CASSHGYEQYF TGTGCCAGCAGCCACGGATACGAGCAGTACTTC
. TRBJ2-1 . TRBV19 13 CASSPRLVSEQFF TGTGCCAGTAGTCCAAGACTAGTATCAGAGCAGTTCTTC
. TRBJ1-2 . TRBV6-1 13 CASSEPDAGGYTF TGTGCCAGCAGTGAACCTGACGCTGGGGGCTACACCTTC
. TRBJ2-7 TRBD2 TRBV19 15 CARMTGGEMVYEQYF TGTGCCAGGATGACTGGGGGGGAGATGGTCTACGAGCAGTACTTC
. TRBJ1-1 . TRBV7-6 16 CASSSGGWQLNTEAFF TGTGCCAGCAGCTCTGGGGGGTGGCAGCTGAACACTGAAGCTTTCTTT
few TRBJ2-2 TRBD1 TRBV6-4 14 CASSDSTGAGELFF TGTGCCAGCAGTGACTCGACAGGGGCCGGGGAGCTGTTTTTT
. TRBJ2-7 . TRBV6-5 15 CASSYKGGETYEQYF TGTGCCAGCAGTTACAAGGGGGGGGAAACCTACGAGCAGTACTTC
. TRBJ2-3 . TRBV10-3 15 CAISEYRAGTDTQYF TGTGCCATCAGTGAGTACAGGGCGGGCACAGATACGCAGTATTTT
. TRBJ1-2 TRBD1 TRBV29-1 15 CSVALGQPSGYGYTF TGCAGCGTCGCCTTGGGACAGCCCTCGGGCTATGGCTACACCTTC
. TRBJ2-1 . TRBV30 12 CAWSRLVGEQFF TGTGCCTGGAGCCGACTAGTCGGTGAGCAGTTCTTC
. TRBJ1-2 . TRBV6-5 15 CASTAGGRAPYGYTF TGTGCCAGCACCGCGGGGGGGCGAGCGCCCTATGGCTACACCTTC
. TRBJ1-1 TRBD1 TRBV5-4 15 CASRLGTGVNTEAFF TGTGCCAGCAGACTCGGGACAGGGGTGAACACTGAAGCTTTCTTT